This T cell receptor beta chain is drawn from a study of T cells in Graves' hyperthyroidism and ophthalmopathy. This clonotype showed up many times. Its antigen is not known. Amplified regions were TCR beta CDR3 sequences from RNA transcripts. The primer set for the first-round RT-PCR of the TCR CDR3 was HTBI. Each CDR3 protein is one row after TCRdb ran MiXCR on the multiplex PCR reads. The sample has roughly 290,000 distinct CDR3 sequences, roughly 13% seen once; the top ten hold around 7.9%. Points from the study as a whole: The authors' 13 V-J model separated ophthalmopathy from stable hyperthyroidism. Among clonotypes expanded in thyroid above 0.001, most were also found in blood.

Thyroid ultrasound and orbital computed tomography, with clinical symptoms and serum thyroxine and TRAb, informed diagnoses. The blood sample predates any ophthalmopathy symptoms, coming from first hyperthyroidism diagnosis. This CDR3 region has 16 residues. With 2 bases clipped from V and 0 bases from J, the junction kept 4 bases outside the gene matches. In germline, CDR1 is SGHVS, CDR2 FNYEAQ. The source material was blood. The chain joins TRBV7-6 to TRBJ2-1; 7 bases are a match to TRBD2. The TCR originated in a woman aged 25 to 45 with Graves' hyperthyroidism that later progressed to Graves' ophthalmopathy. The DNA for the CDR3 is TGTGCCAGCAGCTTAAGAGCGGGGTCCTCCTACAATGAGCAGTTCTTC. Translated: CASSLRAGSSYNEQFF. The full variable domain, completed using reference TRBV7-6 and TRBJ2-1, is GAGVSQSPRYKVTKRGQDVALRCDPISGHVSLYWYRQALGQGPEFLTYFNYEAQQDKSGLPNDRFSAERPEGSISTLTIQRTEQRDSAMYRCASSLRAGSSYNEQFFGPGTRLTVL.